This TCR beta chain was profiled in a study of T cells in Graves' hyperthyroidism and ophthalmopathy. A note on this clonotype: The antigen is not known. Sequence at one end of the junction differs from germline and may be a read error.

The CDR3 contains 15 residues. From germline, CDR1 is SGHTA and CDR2 FQGNSA. Used for diagnoses were clinical symptoms, serum thyroxine and TRAb, thyroid ultrasound and orbital computed tomography. Fresh peripheral blood, around 9.5 ml, yielded the PBMCs. Amplified TCR beta CDR3 regions came from RNA transcripts. Primed by the HTBI set, a first-round RT-PCR was run on the TCR CDR3. TCRdb used MiXCR to reprocess the multiplex PCR reads, holding one entry per CDR3 protein. In the table there are nearly 600,000 distinct CDR3 sequences, approximately 15% of which are singletons. Study-wide results and caveats: Among clonotypes expanded in thyroid above 0.001, most were also found in blood. A model built on 13 V-J features separated ophthalmopathy from stable hyperthyroidism.

The specimen sequenced was blood. This sequence joins TRBV7-2 and TRBJ1-1; unclear D gene. The sequence was obtained from a woman aged 18-35 years with Graves' ophthalmopathy. The DNA of the CDR3 is TGTGCCAGCAGTGAATCCCCCTACGGGAACACTGGAGCTTTCTTT. Protein sequence: CASSESPYGNTGAFF.